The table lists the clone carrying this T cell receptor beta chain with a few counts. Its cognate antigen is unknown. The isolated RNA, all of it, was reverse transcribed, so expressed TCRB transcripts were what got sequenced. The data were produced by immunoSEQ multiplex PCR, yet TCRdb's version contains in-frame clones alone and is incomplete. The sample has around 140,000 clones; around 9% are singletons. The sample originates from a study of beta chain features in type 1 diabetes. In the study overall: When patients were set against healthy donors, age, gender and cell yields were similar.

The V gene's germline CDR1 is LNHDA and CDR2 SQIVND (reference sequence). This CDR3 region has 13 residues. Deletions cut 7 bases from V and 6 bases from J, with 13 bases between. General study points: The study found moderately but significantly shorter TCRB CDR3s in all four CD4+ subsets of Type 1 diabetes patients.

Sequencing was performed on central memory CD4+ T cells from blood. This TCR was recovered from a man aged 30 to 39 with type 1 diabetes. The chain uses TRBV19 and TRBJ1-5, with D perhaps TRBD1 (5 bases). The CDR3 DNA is TGTGCCAGTACTTCCGGGGGAGGTCAGCCCCAGCATTTT. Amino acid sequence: CASTSGGGQPQHF.